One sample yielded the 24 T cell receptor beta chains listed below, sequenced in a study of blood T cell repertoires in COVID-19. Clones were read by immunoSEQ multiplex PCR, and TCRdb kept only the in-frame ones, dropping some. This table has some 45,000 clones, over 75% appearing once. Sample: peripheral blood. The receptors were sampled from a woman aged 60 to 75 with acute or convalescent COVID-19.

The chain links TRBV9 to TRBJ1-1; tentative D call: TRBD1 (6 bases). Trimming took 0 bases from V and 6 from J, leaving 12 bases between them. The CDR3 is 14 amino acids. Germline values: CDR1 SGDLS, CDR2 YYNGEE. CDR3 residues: CASSVGLGGSEAFF. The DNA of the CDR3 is TGTGCCAGCAGCGTAGGGTTAGGGGGTTCTGAAGCTTTCTTT.

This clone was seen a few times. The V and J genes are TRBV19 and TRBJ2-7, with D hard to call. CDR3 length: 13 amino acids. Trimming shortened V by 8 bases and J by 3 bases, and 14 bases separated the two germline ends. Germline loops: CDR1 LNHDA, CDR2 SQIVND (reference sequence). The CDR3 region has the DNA TGTGCCAGTGGCCCAGGCTTAAACTACGAGCAGTACTTC. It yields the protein CASGPGLNYEQYF.

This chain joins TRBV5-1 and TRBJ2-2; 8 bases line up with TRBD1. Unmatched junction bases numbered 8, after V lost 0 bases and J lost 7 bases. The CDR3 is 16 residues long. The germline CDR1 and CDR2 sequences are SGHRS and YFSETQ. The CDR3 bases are TGCGCCAGCAGCTTGGCAGGACAGGGATTGAGCGGGGAGCTGTTTTTT. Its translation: CASSLAGQGLSGELFF.

In DNA, the CDR3 is TGTGCCAGCAGTGAATTTGGTCAGGGGGTTCAGCCCCAGCATTTT. It codes for CASSEFGQGVQPQHF. The chain couples TRBV2 to TRBJ1-5, with 7 bases fitting TRBD1. This CDR3 contains 15 residues. Losses at the gene ends were 2 bases for V and 6 bases for J; bases not matched to a gene: 7. CDR1 SNHLY and CDR2 FYNNEI come from the germline V gene.

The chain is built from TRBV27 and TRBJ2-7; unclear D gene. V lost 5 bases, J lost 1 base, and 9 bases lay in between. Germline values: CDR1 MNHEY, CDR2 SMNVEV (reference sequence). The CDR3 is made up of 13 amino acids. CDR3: CASSHTTSYEQYF. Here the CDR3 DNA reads TGTGCCAGCAGTCACACGACTTCCTACGAGCAGTACTTC.

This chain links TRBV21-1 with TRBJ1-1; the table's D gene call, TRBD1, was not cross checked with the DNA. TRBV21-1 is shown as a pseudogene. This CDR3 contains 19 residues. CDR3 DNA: TGTGCCAGCAGCAAAGCATACTGGATCGGGGACAAGGTTTTTACTGAAGCTTTCTTT. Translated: CASSKAYWIGDKVFTEAFF.

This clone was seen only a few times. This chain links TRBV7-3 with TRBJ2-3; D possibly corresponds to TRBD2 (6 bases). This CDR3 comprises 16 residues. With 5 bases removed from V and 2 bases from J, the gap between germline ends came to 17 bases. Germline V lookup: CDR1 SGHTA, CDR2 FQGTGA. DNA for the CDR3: TGTGCCAGCAGCCCCTCGCTGCGGGGAACCACAGATACGCAGTATTTT. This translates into CASSPSLRGTTDTQYF. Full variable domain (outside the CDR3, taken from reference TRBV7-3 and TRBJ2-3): GAGVSQTPSNKVTEKGKYVELRCDPISGHTALYWYRQSLGQGPEFLIYFQGTGAADDSGLPNDRFFAVRPEGSVSTLKIQRTERGDSAVYLCASSPSLRGTTDTQYFGPGTRLTVL.

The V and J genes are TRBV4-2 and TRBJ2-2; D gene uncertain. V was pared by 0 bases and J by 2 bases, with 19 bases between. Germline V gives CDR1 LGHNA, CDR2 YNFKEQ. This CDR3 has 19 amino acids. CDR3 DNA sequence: TGTGCCAGCAGCCAAGATCCCGACGGCCGATGGAGCAACACCGGGGAGCTGTTTTTT. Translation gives CASSQDPDGRWSNTGELFF.

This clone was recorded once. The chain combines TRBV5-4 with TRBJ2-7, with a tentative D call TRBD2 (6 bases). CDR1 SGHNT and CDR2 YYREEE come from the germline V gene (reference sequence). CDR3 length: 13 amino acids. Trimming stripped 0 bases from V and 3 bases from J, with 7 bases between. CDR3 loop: CASSLGGVYEQYF. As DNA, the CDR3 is TGTGCCAGCAGCTTGGGGGGGGTCTACGAGCAGTACTTC.

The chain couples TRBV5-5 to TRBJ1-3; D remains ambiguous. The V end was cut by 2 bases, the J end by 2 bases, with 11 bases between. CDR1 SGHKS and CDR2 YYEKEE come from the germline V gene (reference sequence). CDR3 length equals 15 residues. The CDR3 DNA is TGTGCCAGCAGCTTCGGAGGGAAGGCTGGAAACACCATATATTTT. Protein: CASSFGGKAGNTIYF.

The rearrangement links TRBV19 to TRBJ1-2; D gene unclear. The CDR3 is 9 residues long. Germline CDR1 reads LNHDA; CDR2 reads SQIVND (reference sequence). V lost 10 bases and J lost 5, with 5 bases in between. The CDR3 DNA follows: TGTGCCACCTCTTATGGCTACACCTTC. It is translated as CATSYGYTF. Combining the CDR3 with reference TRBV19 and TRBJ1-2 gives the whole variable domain DGGITQSPKYLFRKEGQNVTLSCEQNLNHDAMYWYRQDPGQGLRLIYYSQIVNDFQKGDIAEGYSVSREKKESFPLTVTSAQKNPTAFYLCATSYGYTFGSGTRLTVV.

The CDR3 region is CASSPTSDGTQYF. In nucleotides, the CDR3 is TGTGCCAGCAGCCCGACTAGCGACGGTACGCAGTATTTT. This chain joins TRBV11-2 and TRBJ2-3, with 8 bases lining up with TRBD2. Germline CDR1 SGHAT, CDR2 FQNNGV. This CDR3 has 13 residues. V lost 5 bases to trimming and J lost 8 bases; unmatched junction nucleotides: 6.

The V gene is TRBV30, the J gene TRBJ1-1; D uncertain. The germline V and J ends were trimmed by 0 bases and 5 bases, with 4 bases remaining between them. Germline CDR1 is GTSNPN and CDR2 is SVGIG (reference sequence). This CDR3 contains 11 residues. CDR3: CAWSVLTEAFF. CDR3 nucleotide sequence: TGTGCCTGGAGTGTACTGACTGAAGCTTTCTTT.

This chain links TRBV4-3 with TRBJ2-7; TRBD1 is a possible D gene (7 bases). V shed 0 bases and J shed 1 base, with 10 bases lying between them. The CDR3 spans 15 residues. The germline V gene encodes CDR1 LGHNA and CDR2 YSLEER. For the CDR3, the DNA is TGCGCCAGCAGCCAAGACAGGGGGGCATCCTACGAGCAGTACTTC. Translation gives CASSQDRGASYEQYF.

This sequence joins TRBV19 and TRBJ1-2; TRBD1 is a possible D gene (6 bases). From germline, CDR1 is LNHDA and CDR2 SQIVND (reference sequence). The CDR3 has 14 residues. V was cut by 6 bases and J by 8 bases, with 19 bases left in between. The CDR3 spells CASRPPGGAEGYTF. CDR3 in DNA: TGTGCCAGTAGACCCCCGGGGGGGGCGGAGGGCTACACCTTC.

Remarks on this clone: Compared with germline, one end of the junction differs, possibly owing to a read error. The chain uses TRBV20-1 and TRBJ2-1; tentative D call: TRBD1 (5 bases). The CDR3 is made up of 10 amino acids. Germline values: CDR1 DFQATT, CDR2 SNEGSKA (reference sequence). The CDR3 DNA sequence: TGCAGTGCTCAGGGTGGGCCTAGGGTCTTC. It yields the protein CSAQGGPRVF.

In DNA, the CDR3 is TGTGCCAGCAGCTTGGGACAGGCCTGGGGTACTGAAGCTTTCTTT. Its translation: CASSLGQAWGTEAFF. V gene TRBV7-8 combines with J gene TRBJ1-1, with 8 bases aligning to TRBD1. Losses at the gene ends were 3 bases for V and 5 bases for J; bases not matched to a gene: 8. The CDR3 sequence is 15 residues long. CDR1 SGHVS and CDR2 FQNEAQ come from the germline V gene.

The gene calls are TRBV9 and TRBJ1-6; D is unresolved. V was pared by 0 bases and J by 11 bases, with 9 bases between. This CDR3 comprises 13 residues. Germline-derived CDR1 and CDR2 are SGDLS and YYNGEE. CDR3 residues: CASSVVGRPPLHF. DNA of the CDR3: TGTGCCAGCAGCGTAGTGGGCAGACCACCCCTCCACTTT.

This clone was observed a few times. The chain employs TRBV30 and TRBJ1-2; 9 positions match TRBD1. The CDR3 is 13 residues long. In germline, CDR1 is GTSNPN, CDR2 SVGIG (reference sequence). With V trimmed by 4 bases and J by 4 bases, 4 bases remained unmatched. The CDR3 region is CAWNTGGFYGYTF. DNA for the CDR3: TGTGCCTGGAATACAGGGGGCTTCTATGGCTACACCTTC.

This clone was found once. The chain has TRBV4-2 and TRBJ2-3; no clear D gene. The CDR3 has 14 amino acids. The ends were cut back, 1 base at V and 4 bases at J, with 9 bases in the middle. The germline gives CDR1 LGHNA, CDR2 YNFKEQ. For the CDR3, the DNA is TGTGCCAGCAGCCAAGGGTCATCAGCAGATACGCAGTATTTT. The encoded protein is CASSQGSSADTQYF.

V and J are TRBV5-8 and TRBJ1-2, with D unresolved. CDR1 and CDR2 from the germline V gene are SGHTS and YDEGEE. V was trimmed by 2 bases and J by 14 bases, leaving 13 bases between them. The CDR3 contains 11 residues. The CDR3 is CASSFSVSMTF. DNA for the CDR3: TGTGCCAGCAGCTTCAGCGTTTCGATGACCTTC.

The CDR3: CASSPGSTGLRDTQYF. In DNA, the CDR3 is TGTGCCAGCTCACCTGGGTCGACAGGCCTTAGGGATACGCAGTATTTT. The chain employs TRBV18 and TRBJ2-3, with D tentatively TRBD1 (6 bases). Trimming pared 3 bases from V and 6 bases from J, leaving 19 bases between. The CDR3 runs to 16 residues. Per germline, CDR1 KGHSH and CDR2 LQKENI.

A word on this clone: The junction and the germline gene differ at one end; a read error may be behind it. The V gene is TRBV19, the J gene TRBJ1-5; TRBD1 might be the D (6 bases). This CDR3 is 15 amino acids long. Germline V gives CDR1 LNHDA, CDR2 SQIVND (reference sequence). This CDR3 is CASRQSGGSNQPQHF. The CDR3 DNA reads TGTGCGAGTAGGCAGAGCGGGGGCAGTAATCAGCCCCAGCATTTT.

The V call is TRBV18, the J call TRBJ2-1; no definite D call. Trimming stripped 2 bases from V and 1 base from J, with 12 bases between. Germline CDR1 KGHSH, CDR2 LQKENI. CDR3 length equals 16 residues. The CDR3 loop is CASSPTREPSYNEQFF. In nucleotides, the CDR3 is TGTGCCAGCTCACCAACCCGCGAGCCTTCCTACAATGAGCAGTTCTTC.